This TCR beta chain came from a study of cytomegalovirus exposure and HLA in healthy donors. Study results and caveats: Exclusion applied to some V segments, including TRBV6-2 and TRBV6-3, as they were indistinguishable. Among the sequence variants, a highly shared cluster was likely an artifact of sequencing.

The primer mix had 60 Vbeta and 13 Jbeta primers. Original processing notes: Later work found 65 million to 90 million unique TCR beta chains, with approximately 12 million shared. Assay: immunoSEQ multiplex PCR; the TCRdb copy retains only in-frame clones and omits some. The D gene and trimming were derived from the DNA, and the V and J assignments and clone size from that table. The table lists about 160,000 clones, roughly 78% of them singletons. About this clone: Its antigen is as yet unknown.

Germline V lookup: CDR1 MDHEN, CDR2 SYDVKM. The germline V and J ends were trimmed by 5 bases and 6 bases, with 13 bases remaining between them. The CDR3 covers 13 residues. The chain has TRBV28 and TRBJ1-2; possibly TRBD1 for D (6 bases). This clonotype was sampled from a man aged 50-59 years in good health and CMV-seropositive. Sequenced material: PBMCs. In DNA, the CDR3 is TGTGCCAGCAGTGCAAGGACAGTTGATGGCTACACCTTC. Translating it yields CASSARTVDGYTF.